This T cell receptor (beta chain) was profiled in a study of monozygotic twins with inflammatory bowel disease. In eight separate reactions per sample, cDNA was generated. Each CDR3 protein gets one entry in TCRdb, which reprocessed the 5' RACE reads and gives no DNA. Its listing shows 350,000 to 500,000 distinct CDR3 sequences. To note about this clonotype: What it recognizes is unknown.

The CDR3 runs to 16 residues. Per the germline V gene, CDR1 is SGHNT and CDR2 is YENEEA. Total RNA isolation used whole blood (no T cell sorting was performed). Notes on the study in general: Repertoire similarity matched across concordant and discordant twins, perhaps owing to limited power.

The source of this sequence is a human donor with ulcerative colitis or Crohn's disease, or a healthy co-twin of an affected twin (not recorded which). Sequencing input: blood. The rearrangement links TRBV11-3 to TRBJ2-1; TCRdb's D gene call, TRBD2, goes unchecked for lack of DNA. CDR3 sequence reads: CASSFATSGRTNEQFF.